The 3 T cell receptor beta chains in this list originate from one sample, sequenced in a study of blood T cells in healthy people across ages. Using a J-beta primer mix together with a sample-barcoded 5' primer, a second PCR was run for roughly 7 to 11 cycles. TCRdb independently ran MiXCR on the 5' RACE reads; one entry per CDR3 protein. The data show fewer than 950,000 distinct CDR3 sequences, roughly 50% seen once. Sequencing was carried out using blood. The receptors derive from a man at least 80 years old in good health.

The J gene is TRBJ2-7, the V gene TRBV28; 12 bases line up with TRBD1. Germline V gives CDR1 MDHEN, CDR2 SYDVKM. The CDR3 spans 16 residues. J lost 2 bases, V lost 3 bases, and 5 bases had no gene match. CDR3 sequence: CASSFGTGGAAYEQYF. In DNA form, the CDR3 reads TGTGCCAGCAGTTTTGGGACAGGGGGCGCAGCCTACGAGCAGTACTTC.

This chain uses TRBV6-6 with TRBJ2-7; no reliable D call. V gave up 6 bases and J gave up 4 bases, with 10 bases separating them. CDR1 MNHNY and CDR2 SVGAGI come from the germline V gene (reference sequence). The CDR3 runs to 12 residues. The CDR3 bases are TGTGCCAGCAGCTCCATTGGGTACGAGCAGTACTTC. It codes for CASSSIGYEQYF.

The chain carries TRBV6-1 and TRBJ1-2; no reliable D call. V was clipped by 6 bases and J by 4 bases, with 18 bases between them. The CDR3 spans 15 residues. CDR1 and CDR2 from the germline V gene are MNHNS and SASEGT. The CDR3 nucleotides read TGTGCCAGCAGAAAAAGTGAAGGGCAGGTCTATGGCTACACCTTC. Encoded protein: CASRKSEGQVYGYTF.